The 13 T cell receptor beta chains below all came from one sample that was sequenced in a study of shared clonotypes between healthy human individuals. Sequencing was performed with immunoSEQ multiplex PCR; in TCRdb, only in-frame clones are kept and a portion is missing. The table shows 2 million to 2.5 million clones, with approximately 94% occurring only once. CD8 cells regarded as naive lacked CD45RO, were positively chosen for CCR7, and omitted terminally differentiated effector memory CD45RA+ cells. The sample was naive CD8+ T cells sorted from blood. The receptors derive from a man aged 18 to 30 in good health.

The chain links TRBV9 to TRBJ2-3, with D unresolved. The germline V gene has CDR1 SGDLS and CDR2 YYNGEE. The CDR3 is 12 amino acids. Trimming pared 5 bases from V and 2 bases from J, leaving 6 bases between. The CDR3 is CASSDNTDTQYF. As DNA, the CDR3 is TGTGCCAGCAGTGACAACACAGATACGCAGTATTTT.

The chain links TRBV11-2 to TRBJ2-5; D gene unclear. This CDR3 comprises 14 residues. Germline V gene data show CDR1 as SGHAT and CDR2 as FQNNGV. Trimming took off 1 base at V and 2 bases at J, with 8 bases between the two ends. CDR3 sequence: CASSLVFPQETQYF. As DNA, the CDR3 is TGTGCCAGCAGCTTAGTATTCCCGCAAGAGACCCAGTACTTC.

The chain recombines TRBV28 with TRBJ1-6; the D gene is possibly TRBD1 (5 bases). Germline CDR1 MDHEN, CDR2 SYDVKM. The CDR3 runs to 13 residues. The V gene lost 1 base and the J gene lost 10 bases, with 8 bases spanning the gap. The CDR3 sequence is CASSLLGTSPLHF. The CDR3 DNA reads as TGTGCCAGCAGTTTATTAGGGACCTCACCCCTCCACTTT.

This sequence joins TRBV9 and TRBJ1-5; TRBD1 might be the D (5 bases). CDR1 and CDR2 from the germline V gene are SGDLS and YYNGEE. The CDR3 totals 14 residues. V gave up 3 bases and J gave up 5 bases, with 12 bases separating them. The DNA of the CDR3 is TGTGCCAGCAGCGCCGGGACGCTCGATCAGCCCCAGCATTTT. It specifies CASSAGTLDQPQHF.

V gene TRBV13 combines with J gene TRBJ1-2; 7 bases are a match to TRBD1. CDR1 is PRHDT and CDR2 is FYEKMQ in the germline V gene (reference sequence). The CDR3 is made up of 14 amino acids. Trimming at V came to 4 bases and at J to 7 bases, leaving 9 bases not matched to a gene. The CDR3: CASSSQTGLGGYTF. For the CDR3, the DNA is TGTGCCAGCAGCTCCCAGACAGGGCTGGGTGGCTACACCTTC.

The rearrangement uses TRBV29-1 and TRBJ1-2; no clear D gene. CDR3 length equals 12 residues. The V and J ends lost 6 bases and 4 bases respectively, with 12 bases between them. Germline values: CDR1 SQVTM, CDR2 ANQGSEA. CDR3 nucleotide sequence: TGCAGCGTCGCGGCCCTAGCCTATGGCTACACCTTC. Amino acid sequence: CSVAALAYGYTF.

The rearrangement joins TRBV27 to TRBJ2-1; TRBD2 aligns across 9 bases. J was trimmed by 4 bases and V by 0 bases; bases with no gene match: 4. The CDR3 runs 16 residues. Per germline, CDR1 MNHEY and CDR2 SMNVEV (reference sequence). CDR3 in amino acids: CASSLSPSGDYNEQFF. DNA of the CDR3: TGTGCCAGCAGTTTATCCCCTAGCGGGGATTACAATGAGCAGTTCTTC.

The chain uses TRBV2 and TRBJ2-3; 9 nucleotides agree with TRBD1. Germline trimming cut 10 bases from V and 5 bases from J; bases unmatched to any gene: 7. Germline assignment: CDR1 SNHLY and CDR2 FYNNEI. The CDR3 totals 13 residues. The CDR3 DNA reads as TGTGCCATAACAACAGGGGGCAGAGATACGCAGTATTTT. The encoded protein is CAITTGGRDTQYF.

Worth noting for this clone: Other DNA variants within this sample encode the same CDR3. The chain employs TRBV5-6 and TRBJ2-7, with 8 bases fitting TRBD2. The germline V gene has CDR1 SGHDT and CDR2 YYEEEE. The length of the CDR3 is 13 residues. The V and J ends lost 4 bases and 2 bases, in that order; junction bases with no gene match: 2. CDR3 amino acids: CASSPGGAYEQYF. The CDR3 region has the DNA TGTGCCAGCAGCCCCGGGGGGGCCTACGAGCAGTACTTC. The variable domain in full, with the rest retrieved from reference TRBV5-6 and TRBJ2-7, is DAGVTQSPTHLIKTRGQQVTLRCSPKSGHDTVSWYQQALGQGPQFIFQYYEEEERQRGNFPDRFSGHQFPNYSSELNVNALLLGDSALYLCASSPGGAYEQYFGPGTRLTVT.

V is TRBV28 and J is TRBJ2-4; possibly TRBD2 for D (6 bases). Germline CDR1 reads MDHEN; CDR2 reads SYDVKM. This CDR3 comprises 15 residues. With 6 bases removed from V and 2 bases from J, the gap between germline ends came to 14 bases. The CDR3 sequence is CASRDGDLTKNIQYF. DNA of the CDR3: TGTGCCAGCAGGGATGGGGACTTAACCAAAAACATTCAGTACTTC.

V gene TRBV2 combines with J gene TRBJ2-1; the D gene is possibly TRBD1 (6 bases). CDR1 is SNHLY, CDR2 FYNNEI, per germline. V lost 7 bases to trimming and J lost 7 bases, with 17 bases between them. CDR3 size: 14 residues. DNA of the CDR3: TGTGCCAGCATAGGAACAGGGATAGGGAATGAGCAGTTCTTC. Translating gives CASIGTGIGNEQFF.

CDR3 DNA sequence: TGTGCCAGCAGTGAAGGACGGGATCAGCCCCAGCATTTT. Protein product: CASSEGRDQPQHF. The V call is TRBV25-1, the J call TRBJ1-5; D remains ambiguous. This CDR3 is 13 amino acids long. Germline CDR1 reads MGHDK; CDR2 reads SYGVNS. Trimming removed 2 bases from V and 5 bases from J, with 7 bases in between. Looking up the rest from reference TRBV25-1 and TRBJ1-5 gives the full variable domain: EADIYQTPRYLVIGTGKKITLECSQTMGHDKMYWYQQDPGMELHLIHYSYGVNSTEKGDLSSESTVSRIRTEHFPLTLESARPSHTSQYLCASSEGRDQPQHFGDGTRLSIL.

This chain joins TRBV9 and TRBJ2-7; D gene unclear. The length of the CDR3 is 13 residues. Germline V gene data show CDR1 as SGDLS and CDR2 as YYNGEE. V lost 7 bases and J lost 0, with 11 bases in between. In DNA, the CDR3 is TGTGCCAGCTCCCGAGGTCTCTCCTACGAGCAGTACTTC. As protein: CASSRGLSYEQYF.